A single sample gave rise to the 2 T cell receptor beta chains below, sequenced in a study of early T cells in non-severe SARS-CoV-2 infection. TCRdb processed the 5' RACE reads anew with MiXCR; each CDR3 protein has one entry. Of tens of thousands of distinct CDR3 sequences listed, 9.5% to 15% were seen once; the top ten hold roughly 2.5%. The sample consisted of whole blood, taken at baseline. Every receptor here comes from an adult who was a healthcare worker with PCR-confirmed SARS-CoV-2 infection or an uninfected control (not recorded which).

This clonotype has a count of ten or more. In DNA, the CDR3 is TGTGCCAGCAGTTCCCTGCGCAACTCGAACACCGGGGAGCTGTTTTTT. It codes for CASSSLRNSNTGELFF. The chain combines TRBV2 with TRBJ2-2; D not certain. The CDR3 is made up of 16 amino acids. Trimming stripped 5 bases from V and 0 bases from J, with 13 bases between. The germline V gene encodes CDR1 SNHLY and CDR2 FYNNEI.

The chain carries TRBV23-1 and TRBJ2-5, with TRBD2 matching over 7 bases. TRBV23-1 is identified as an open reading frame with a role that is uncertain. V was pared by 4 bases and J by 7 bases, with 12 bases of the junction left unmatched. The CDR3 consists of 15 residues. The CDR3: CASSRHVPPGGTQYF. In nucleotides, the CDR3 is TGCGCCAGCAGTCGGCACGTCCCGCCGGGGGGGACCCAGTACTTC.